One and the same sample provided the 5 T cell receptor beta chains below, sequenced in a study of Tregs in tolerant kidney transplant recipients. CFSE-labeled recipient PBMCs were cultured approximately 6 days with irradiated graft donor PBMCs, then FACS-sorted. The assay was immunoSEQ multiplex PCR, and TCRdb's table has in-frame clones only and misses some. Among about 8,300 clones listed, just under 35% were seen once. These receptors have no known antigen. This material consisted of CD8+ T cells from blood cultured with allogeneic cells, taken before the transplant. Every receptor here comes from a human patient who received a combined kidney and bone marrow transplant.

As regards this clone: A junction boundary mismatches the germline segment, possibly from a read error. The same CDR3 also results from other DNA sequences found in this sample. V and J are TRBV6-1 and TRBJ1-6, with D unresolved. The CDR3 has 13 residues. Germline CDR1 MNHNS, CDR2 SASEGT. CDR3 loop: CAAWRRGNSPLHF. The CDR3 region has the DNA TGTGCCGCCTGGAGGCGCGGTAATTCCCCCCTCCACTTT.

The CDR3 reads CASSQEPGWDTEAFF. As DNA, the CDR3 is TGCGCCAGCAGCCAAGAACCGGGGTGGGACACTGAAGCTTTCTTT. The chain recombines TRBV4-1 with TRBJ1-1; D remains ambiguous. This CDR3 contains 15 residues. Trimming took off 0 bases at V and 3 bases at J, with 11 bases between the two ends. Germline-derived CDR1 and CDR2 are MGHRA and YSYEKL.

The genes are TRBV9 and TRBJ2-7, with 10 positions matching TRBD1. The CDR3 extends over 13 amino acids. Germline-derived CDR1 and CDR2 are SGDLS and YYNGEE. V dropped 4 bases and J dropped 4; count of bases not matched to a gene: 2. DNA of the CDR3: TGTGCCAGCAGCTTGGGACAGGGGTACGAGCAGTACTTC. It yields the protein CASSLGQGYEQYF.

A few counts support this clone. The rearrangement joins TRBV27 to TRBJ2-7; D gene unclear. There are 14 residues in the CDR3. Per germline, CDR1 MNHEY and CDR2 SMNVEV (reference sequence). With 0 bases removed from V and 3 bases from J, the gap between germline ends came to 9 bases. CDR3 nucleotide sequence: TGTGCCAGCAGTTTATCGAGTGGCGGCTACGAGCAGTACTTC. Protein product: CASSLSSGGYEQYF.

The chain uses TRBV7-6 and TRBJ2-7; 7 bases are shared with TRBD1. The ends lost 3 bases at V and 2 bases at J; junction bases unmatched: 10. The CDR3 covers 16 residues. Germline lookup yields CDR1 SGHVS and CDR2 FNYEAQ. This CDR3 is CASSLTDRDPPYEQYF. CDR3 coding DNA: TGTGCCAGCAGCTTGACCGACAGGGACCCCCCCTACGAGCAGTACTTC.